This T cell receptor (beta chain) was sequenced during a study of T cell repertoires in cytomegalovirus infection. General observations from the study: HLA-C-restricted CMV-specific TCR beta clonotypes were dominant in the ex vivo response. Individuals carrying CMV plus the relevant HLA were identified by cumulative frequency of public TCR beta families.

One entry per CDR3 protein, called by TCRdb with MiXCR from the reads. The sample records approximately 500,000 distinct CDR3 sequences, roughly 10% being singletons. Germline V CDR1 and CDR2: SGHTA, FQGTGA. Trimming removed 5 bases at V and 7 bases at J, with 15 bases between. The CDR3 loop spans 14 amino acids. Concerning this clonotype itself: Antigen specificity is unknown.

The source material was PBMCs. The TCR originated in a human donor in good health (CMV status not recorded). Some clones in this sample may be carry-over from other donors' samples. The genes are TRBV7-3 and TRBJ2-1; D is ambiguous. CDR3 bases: TGTGCCAGCAGCCGCAACCTTGGACGAAATGAGCAGTTCTTC. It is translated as CASSRNLGRNEQFF.